Each of the 8 T cell receptor beta chains below was sequenced from the same sample in a study of blood T cell repertoires in COVID-19. Sequenced by immunoSEQ multiplex PCR; TCRdb stores in-frame clones only, minus some. The table shows over 200,000 clones, with 89% occurring only once. The sequenced sample was PBMCs or T cells enriched from blood (not recorded which). These TCRs come from a woman aged 25-40 years with acute COVID-19.

This clone was seen just once. This chain joins TRBV28 and TRBJ2-7; TRBD1 might be the D (5 bases). The germline V gene has CDR1 MDHEN and CDR2 SYDVKM. The V gene lost 10 bases and the J gene lost 3 bases, with 16 bases spanning the gap. CDR3 length equals 13 residues. CDR3 sequence reads: CATDSRGLYEQYF. CDR3 DNA sequence: TGTGCCACAGACAGTCGCGGCCTCTACGAGCAGTACTTC.

The chain has TRBV6-5 and TRBJ1-2; TRBD1 might be the D (5 bases). V lost 2 bases, J lost 5 bases, and 9 bases lay in between. Per the germline V gene, CDR1 is MNHEY and CDR2 is SVGAGI. The CDR3 length is 13 residues. The CDR3 DNA follows: TGTGCCAGCAGTTACGGGACTCAGTATGGCTACACCTTC. This translates into CASSYGTQYGYTF.

J is TRBJ2-5 and V is TRBV5-4; possibly TRBD2 for D (7 bases). Germline V gives CDR1 SGHNT, CDR2 YYREEE (reference sequence). The CDR3 extends over 13 amino acids. Trimming pared 5 bases from V and 5 bases from J, leaving 13 bases between. Here the CDR3 DNA reads TGTGCCAGCAGTTTTGCGGGGGCCGAGACCCAGTACTTC. It is translated as CASSFAGAETQYF. Complete variable domain (other parts from reference TRBV5-4 and TRBJ2-5): ETGVTQSPTHLIKTRGQQVTLRCSSQSGHNTVSWYQQALGQGPQFIFQYYREEENGRGNFPPRFSGLQFPNYSSELNVNALELDDSALYLCASSFAGAETQYFGPGTRLLVL.

This chain links TRBV5-6 with TRBJ2-2; D unresolved. V lost 0 bases and J lost 5, with 8 bases in between. The CDR3 runs 14 residues. Germline CDR1 SGHDT, CDR2 YYEEEE. CDR3: CASSLESRTGELFF. In DNA, the CDR3 is TGTGCCAGCAGCTTGGAGTCGAGGACCGGGGAGCTGTTTTTT.

V gene TRBV6-6 combines with J gene TRBJ1-1; possible D gene TRBD1, 5 bases. CDR1 is MNHNY, CDR2 SVGAGI, per germline (reference sequence). Trimming removed 6 bases from V and 0 bases from J, with 11 bases in between. CDR3 size: 14 residues. CDR3 in amino acids: CASSLTDLNTEAFF. DNA for the CDR3: TGTGCCAGCAGCTTGACAGACTTGAACACTGAAGCTTTCTTT.

The chain couples TRBV30 to TRBJ2-7; 7 positions agree with TRBD1. The J segment lost 2 bases and the V segment lost 1 base, leaving 2 bases of the junction unmatched. The CDR3 length is 13 residues. The germline gives CDR1 GTSNPN, CDR2 SVGIG (reference sequence). CDR3 sequence reads: CAWSAGTAYEQYF. The CDR3 DNA is TGTGCCTGGAGTGCCGGGACAGCCTACGAGCAGTACTTC. Together with reference TRBV30 and TRBJ2-7, the CDR3 gives the full variable domain: SQTIHQWPATLVQPVGSPLSLECTVEGTSNPNLYWYRQAAGRGLQLLFYSVGIGQISSEVPQNLSASRPQDRQFILSSKKLLLSDSGFYLCAWSAGTAYEQYFGPGTRLTVT.

The rearrangement links TRBV11-2 to TRBJ1-2; 7 positions match TRBD1. Looked up from germline, CDR1 is SGHAT and CDR2 is FQNNGV. The CDR3 loop spans 13 amino acids. The ends lost 5 bases at V and 5 bases at J; junction bases unmatched: 5. The CDR3: CASSPGTAYGYTF. CDR3 bases: TGTGCCAGCAGCCCAGGGACAGCTTATGGCTACACCTTC.

This clone was observed a single time. V and J are TRBV10-3 and TRBJ1-5, with D perhaps matching TRBD1 (6 bases). This CDR3 is built from 14 residues. V lost 2 bases and J 7 bases, leaving 12 bases between the germline ends. Germline V lookup: CDR1 ENHRY, CDR2 SYGVKD. CDR3 DNA: TGTGCCATCAGTGAGACAGGGTCCGGGCAGCCCCAGCATTTT. Its protein product is CAISETGSGQPQHF.